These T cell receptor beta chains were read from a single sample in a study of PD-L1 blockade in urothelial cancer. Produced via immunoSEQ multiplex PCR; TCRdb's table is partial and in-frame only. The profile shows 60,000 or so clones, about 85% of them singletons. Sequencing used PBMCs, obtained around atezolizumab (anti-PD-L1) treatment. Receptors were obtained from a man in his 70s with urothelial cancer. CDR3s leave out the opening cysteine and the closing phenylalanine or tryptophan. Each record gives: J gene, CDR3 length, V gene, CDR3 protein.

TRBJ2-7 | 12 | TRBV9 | ASSRDQGPYEQY
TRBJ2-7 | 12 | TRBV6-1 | ASSRGQGSHEQY
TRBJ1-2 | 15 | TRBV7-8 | ASSLAGTGGINYGYT
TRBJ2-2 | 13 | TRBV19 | ASRIGQVNTGELF
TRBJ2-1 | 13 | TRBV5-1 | ASSLTAGGGNEQF
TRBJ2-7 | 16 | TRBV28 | ASSSRGFGGRFTYEQY
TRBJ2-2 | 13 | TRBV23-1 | ASSQRDRSTGELF
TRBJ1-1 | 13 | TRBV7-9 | ASSYPGQTNTEAF
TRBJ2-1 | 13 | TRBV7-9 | ASSLILAGGHEQF
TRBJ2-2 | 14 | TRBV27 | ASSFEGYYNTGELF
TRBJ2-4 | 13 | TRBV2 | ASNPGLAVPNIQY
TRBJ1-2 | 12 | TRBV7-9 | ASSLTFSGQGVT
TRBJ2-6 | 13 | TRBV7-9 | ASSPQGSGANVLT
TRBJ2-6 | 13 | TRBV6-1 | ASRAGSVGANVLT
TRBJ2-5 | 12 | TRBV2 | ASSEGGGQETQY
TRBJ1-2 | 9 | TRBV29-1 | SVQVNYGYT
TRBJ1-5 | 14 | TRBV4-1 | ASSQDGQGVDQPQH
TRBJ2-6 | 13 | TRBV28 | ASRTLGSGANVLT
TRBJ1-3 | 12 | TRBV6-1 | ASYRGTQRDTIY
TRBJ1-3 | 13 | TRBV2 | ASRAGIGSGNTIY
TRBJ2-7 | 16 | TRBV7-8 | ASSLTGTRGSSGHEQY
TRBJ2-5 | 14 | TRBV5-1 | ASSLFGGGISETQY
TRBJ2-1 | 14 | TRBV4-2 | ASSQDLAGGYNEQF
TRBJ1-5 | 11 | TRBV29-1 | SVKQGLNQPQH
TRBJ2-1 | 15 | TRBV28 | ASSLFPAGTSYNEQF
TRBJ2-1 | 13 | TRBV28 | ASSSITGFSNEQF
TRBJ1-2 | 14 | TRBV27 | ASSLVGGGGYYGYT
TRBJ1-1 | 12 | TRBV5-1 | ASSLSAANTEAF
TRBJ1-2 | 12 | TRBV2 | ASSEDSGAPGYT
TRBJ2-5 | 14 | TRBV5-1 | ASSLTPGHVQETQY
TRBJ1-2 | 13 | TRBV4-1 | ASSQDLGADYGYT
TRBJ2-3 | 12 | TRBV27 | ASSLSVSTDTQY
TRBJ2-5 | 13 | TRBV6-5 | ASSVSLAGRETQY
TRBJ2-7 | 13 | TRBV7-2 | ASSLAGQGVGEQY
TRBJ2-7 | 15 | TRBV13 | ASSPELGGRAGDEQY
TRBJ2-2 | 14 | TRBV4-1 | ASSQDRAADTGELF
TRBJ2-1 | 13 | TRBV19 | ASSILAGGLHEQF
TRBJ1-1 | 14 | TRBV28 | ASSSGGQERKSEAF
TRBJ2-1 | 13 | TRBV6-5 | ASSSGVGSYNEQF
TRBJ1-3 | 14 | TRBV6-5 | ASSYSNGGIGNTIY
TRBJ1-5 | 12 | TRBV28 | ASSPRDSYQPQH
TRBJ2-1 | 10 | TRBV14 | ASSPGISEQF
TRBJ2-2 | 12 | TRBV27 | ASSLMLATGELF
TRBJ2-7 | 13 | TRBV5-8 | ASSPMRQGAREQY